This is a list of T cell receptor beta chains from one sample in a study of CD8+CD57+ T cells in acquired aplastic anemia. TCRdb re-analysed the reads in MiXCR, keeping a single row per CDR3 protein. The sample lists about 180,000 distinct CDR3 sequences; 46% were seen once. The specimen sequenced was sorted CD4+, CD8+, or CD8+CD57+ T cells (not recorded which) from PBMCs. Source of these receptors: a human donor in good health. Each CDR3 is given with its conserved first and last residue. The order of the fields is D gene, clone size, V gene, J gene, CDR3 protein, CDR3 DNA. The D gene is left open where the match is weak. Clone size is not always given. Where it is, it says once, few, many or a class for expanded clones.

-	many	TRBV9	TRBJ2-3	CASSVLQGPANTQYF	TGTGCCAGCAGCGTACTCCAAGGGCCCGCGAATACGCAGTATTTT
TRBD2	-	TRBV11-2	TRBJ2-1	CASHAPGLAYNEQFF	TGTGCCAGCCACGCGCCGGGACTAGCCTACAATGAGCAGTTCTTC
-	-	TRBV11-2	TRBJ1-2	CASSLSGPGYGYTF	TGTGCCAGCAGCTTATCAGGGCCTGGCTATGGCTACACCTTC
TRBD2	many	TRBV20-1	TRBJ2-1	CSANSRSGRADNEQFF	TGCAGTGCTAATTCAAGAAGCGGGAGGGCCGATAATGAGCAGTTCTTC
-	few	TRBV19	TRBJ1-6	CASSIGGQPPLHF	TGTGCCAGTAGTATCGGGGGCCAACCACCCCTCCACTTT
TRBD1	-	TRBV5-6	TRBJ2-7	CASSLSQGVYEQYF	TGTGCCAGCAGCTTGAGTCAGGGGGTCTACGAGCAGTACTTC
TRBD2	-	TRBV5-1	TRBJ2-5	CASSLVGGGAETQYF	TGCGCCAGCAGCTTGGTCGGCGGGGGGGCGGAGACCCAGTACTTC
TRBD1	-	TRBV7-2	TRBJ1-4	CASSSGQGFIEKLFF	TGTGCCAGCAGCTCCGGACAGGGCTTTATTGAAAAACTGTTTTTT
TRBD2	few	TRBV15	TRBJ2-2	CATTNGEGTGELFF	TGTGCCACCACCAATGGGGAGGGTACCGGGGAGCTGTTTTTT
TRBD1	-	TRBV25-1	TRBJ1-6	CASSLTGFNSPLHF	TGTGCCAGCAGCCTGACAGGGTTCAATTCACCCCTCCACTTT
-	few	TRBV2	TRBJ2-7	CASSPGDPNSYEQYF	TGTGCCAGCTCACCAGGGGACCCAAACTCCTACGAGCAGTACTTC
-	-	TRBV6-1	TRBJ2-1	CARFVWRVCESIHEQFF	TGTGCCAGATTCGTTTGGAGGGTTTGCGAGTCGATCCATGAGCAGTTCTTC
-	-	TRBV19	TRBJ1-5	CASSFGGNQPQHF	TGTGCCAGTAGTTTCGGGGGGAATCAGCCCCAGCATTTT
-	once	TRBV5-4	TRBJ1-1	CASSPAAAGATEAFF	TGTGCCAGCAGCCCCGCGGCGGCGGGGGCTACTGAAGCTTTCTTT
TRBD1	-	TRBV5-1	TRBJ2-7	CASSPLALTGFSYEQYF	TGCGCCAGCAGCCCCCTAGCCCTGACAGGGTTCTCCTACGAGCAGTACTTC
TRBD2	few	TRBV10-1	TRBJ2-1	CASSKSGGGYNEQFF	TGCGCCAGCAGCAAGAGCGGGGGAGGTTACAATGAGCAGTTCTTC
-	-	TRBV10-3	TRBJ2-2	CAIQGNTGELFF	TGTGCCATCCAGGGAAACACCGGGGAGCTGTTTTTT
TRBD1	-	TRBV12-3/TRBV12-4	TRBJ2-7	CASSKRTGTYEQYF	TGTGCCAGCAGTAAAAGGACAGGGACCTACGAGCAGTACTTC
TRBD1	-	TRBV9	TRBJ1-1	CASSSSTGFTEAFF	TGTGCCAGCAGCTCCTCGACAGGGTTCACTGAAGCTTTCTTT
-	-	TRBV3-1	TRBJ2-3	CTSSQPRASESTDTQYF	TGTACCAGCAGCCAACCCCGGGCTAGCGAGAGTACAGATACGCAGTATTTT
-	-	TRBV7-6	TRBJ1-1	CASSKEGGRGVGTEAFF	TGTGCTAGCAGCAAAGAGGGGGGAAGGGGTGTGGGCACTGAAGCTTTCTTT
TRBD1	-	TRBV5-8	TRBJ2-5	CASSLATGGWETQYF	TGTGCCAGCAGCTTGGCCACAGGGGGCTGGGAGACCCAGTACTTC
-	-	TRBV2	TRBJ2-5	CARMVGRETQYF	TGTGCTAGAATGGTAGGCCGAGAGACCCAGTACTTC
-	-	TRBV7-9	TRBJ1-1	CASSELKSLNTEAFF	TGTGCCAGCAGCGAATTGAAAAGCCTGAACACTGAAGCTTTCTTT
-	-	TRBV20-1	TRBJ1-2	CSAPDRFYGYTF	TGCAGTGCTCCCGACAGGTTCTATGGCTACACCTTT
-	-	TRBV15	TRBJ2-3	CATSRGSSPTDTQYF	TGTGCCACCAGCAGAGGTAGCAGCCCCACAGATACGCAGTATTTT
-	many	TRBV20-1	TRBJ1-1	CSAQTGLGTEAFF	TGCAGTGCTCAGACAGGTTTGGGCACTGAAGCTTTCTTT
-	few	TRBV28	TRBJ2-2	CASSLYRASTGELFF	TGTGCCAGCAGTTTATACAGGGCGAGTACCGGGGAGCTGTTTTTT
-	-	TRBV11-1	TRBJ2-1	CASSLGGLSGEQFF	TGTGCCAGCAGCTTAGGAGGCCTCTCGGGGGAGCAGTTCTTC
-	many	TRBV7-9	TRBJ2-2	CASSLGTSRVEELFF	TGTGCCAGCAGCTTAGGAACTAGCAGGGTCGAGGAGCTGTTTTTT
-	few	TRBV7-8	TRBJ2-7	CASSPNLYEQYF	TGTGCCAGCAGCCCGAATCTGTACGAGCAGTACTTC
-	many	TRBV20-1	TRBJ2-7	CSARVLGGGDYEQYF	TGCAGTGCTAGAGTTCTAGGAGGGGGCGATTACGAGCAGTACTTC
TRBD2	many	TRBV7-8	TRBJ2-7	CASSSPTSGSSYEQYF	TGTGCCAGCAGCTCCCCCACTAGCGGGAGCTCCTACGAGCAGTACTTC
-	-	TRBV20-1	TRBJ2-7	CSARVKNYEQYF	TGCAGTGCTAGGGTCAAGAACTACGAGCAGTACTTC
TRBD2	few	TRBV11-1	TRBJ2-1	CASSLGTSGDNEQFF	TGTGCCAGCAGCTTAGGGACTAGCGGGGACAATGAGCAGTTCTTC
-	-	TRBV7-2	TRBJ2-5	CAGTVAGQETQYF	TGTGCCGGGACAGTAGCGGGACAAGAGACCCAGTACTTC
-	-	TRBV7-2	TRBJ2-1	CASSLGRNWVNEQFF	TGTGCCAGCAGCTTAGGAAGGAACTGGGTCAATGAGCAGTTCTTC
-	-	TRBV19	TRBJ1-5	CASSISQVYQPQHF	TGTGCCAGTAGTATCTCTCAGGTGTACCAGCCCCAGCATTTT
TRBD2	-	TRBV24-1	TRBJ2-3	CATSRGADTQYF	TGTGCCACTTCCCGGGGGGCAGATACGCAGTATTTT
-	-	TRBV11-2	TRBJ1-1	CASSLEGGVGTEAFF	TGTGCCAGCAGCTTAGAAGGGGGAGTTGGTACTGAAGCTTTCTTT
TRBD1	many	TRBV4-1	TRBJ1-4	CASRRTGTGNEKLFF	TGCGCCAGCAGACGGACCGGGACAGGGAATGAAAAACTGTTTTTT
-	-	TRBV29-1	TRBJ2-1	CSVETGANEQFF	TGCAGCGTTGAAACCGGGGCCAATGAGCAGTTCTTC
TRBD1	-	TRBV10-3	TRBJ2-7	CAISWDRVNYEQYF	TGTGCCATCAGTTGGGACAGGGTGAATTACGAGCAGTACTTC
TRBD1	-	TRBV27	TRBJ2-7	CASSFRTGDYEQYF	TGTGCCAGCAGTTTCAGGACAGGGGACTACGAGCAGTACTTC
-	few	TRBV19	TRBJ2-4	CASSMPGRAKNIQYF	TGTGCCAGTAGTATGCCGGGCCGGGCCAAAAACATTCAGTACTTC
TRBD1	many	TRBV6-1	TRBJ2-2	CASTGTGGNHGELFF	TGTGCCAGCACCGGGACAGGGGGAAATCACGGGGAGCTGTTTTTT
-	many	TRBV20-1	TRBJ1-2	CSASHRTDGYTF	TGCAGTGCTAGTCACAGGACAGATGGCTACACCTTC
TRBD2	many	TRBV19	TRBJ2-2	CASSSSGGTSGNTGELFF	TGTGCCAGTAGTAGTTCTGGAGGGACTAGCGGGAACACCGGGGAGCTGTTTTTT
-	few	TRBV28	TRBJ1-5	CASSWGIVNQPQHF	TGTGCCAGCAGTTGGGGGATCGTCAATCAGCCCCAGCATTTT
-	many	TRBV6-1	TRBJ1-5	CASSETWDQPQHF	TGTGCCAGCAGTGAAACTTGGGATCAGCCCCAGCATTTT
TRBD2	-	TRBV7-6	TRBJ2-1	CASRSSGRPKPYNEQFF	TGTGCCAGCAGGTCAAGCGGGAGACCGAAGCCCTACAATGAGCAGTTCTTC
TRBD2	few	TRBV6-1	TRBJ2-1	CASDRTSGNEQFF	TGTGCCAGCGATAGGACTAGCGGGAATGAGCAGTTCTTC
-	-	TRBV7-8	TRBJ2-3	CASSPTTGGSTDTQYF	TGTGCCAGCTCACCTACGACTGGCGGTAGCACAGATACGCAGTATTTT
TRBD1	-	TRBV20-1	TRBJ1-5	CSASRTGVSNQPQHF	TGCAGTGCTAGCCGGACAGGGGTTAGCAATCAGCCCCAGCATTTT
TRBD1	-	TRBV2	TRBJ2-2	CASSADRANGELFF	TGTGCCAGCAGTGCGGACAGGGCCAACGGGGAGCTGTTTTTT
TRBD1	-	TRBV10-1	TRBJ1-2	CASSETDRPDLYTF	TGCGCCAGCAGTGAGACGGACAGGCCGGACCTCTACACCTTC